The present entry profiles one TCR beta chain with its context. This record comes from a study of blood T cell repertoires in COVID-19. About the study: T cells, B-cell-depleted T cells, or PBMCs provided the cDNA or gDNA that served as material.

As processed by the authors: Counts of nucleated cells, estimated from reference gene primer amplification, were obtained. The table came from immunoSEQ multiplex PCR; TCRdb's copy has only in-frame clones and leaves some out. D and trimming come from the DNA, and the V and J calls and clone size come from that table. The sample lists about 89,000 clones; more than 70% were seen once. Sequences were obtained from peripheral blood. The clonotype originates from a man aged 55 to 70 with acute or convalescent COVID-19.

The CDR3 sequence: CASSQGSSWDSTYF. The CDR3 DNA is TGCGCCAGCAGCCAAGGGAGTTCTTGGGACAGTACATACTTC. The genes are TRBV4-1 and TRBJ2-5, with TRBD1 matching 7 bases. The CDR3 extends over 14 amino acids. The J segment lost 14 bases and the V segment lost 1 base, leaving 13 bases of the junction unmatched. Germline V gives CDR1 MGHRA, CDR2 YSYEKL.